This is a list of T cell receptor beta chains from one sample in a study of identical twins. From the 5' RACE reads, TCRdb called clonotypes with MiXCR, one entry per CDR3 protein. This sample has about 1.7 million distinct CDR3 sequences, with more than 30% found just once. Sequences were obtained from cord blood. Every receptor here comes from a newborn girl in good health. Each CDR3 is given with its conserved first and last residue. The D gene is left open where the match is weak. A clone size is listed for some rows: how often the clone was seen (once, few, many), or a class if it is expanded.

v_call,j_call,d_call,clone_size,cdr3_aa,cdr3_nt
TRBV12-3/TRBV12-4,TRBJ1-3,.,.,CASNDNPSGNTIYF,TGTGCCAGCAACGACAACCCCTCTGGAAACACCATATATTTT
TRBV12-3/TRBV12-4,TRBJ1-5,TRBD1,.,CASSSGTGGLDQPQHF,TGTGCCAGCAGTTCTGGGACAGGGGGCCTAGATCAGCCCCAGCATTTT
TRBV4-2,TRBJ1-2,TRBD1,few,CASGTGTSYTF,TGTGCCAGCGGGACAGGAACGAGCTACACCTTC
TRBV20-1,TRBJ2-3,.,.,CSARLPGFPITDTQYF,TGCAGTGCTAGACTGCCAGGGTTCCCGATCACAGATACGCAGTATTTT
TRBV20-1,TRBJ2-7,TRBD2,.,CSARVLAGGLFSYEQYF,TGCAGTGCTAGAGTTCTAGCGGGAGGTCTCTTCTCCTACGAGCAGTACTTC
TRBV27,TRBJ2-3,.,.,CASSLFAIRDTDTQYF,TGTGCCAGCAGTTTATTTGCTATCCGCGACACAGATACGCAGTATTTT
TRBV14,TRBJ1-5,.,few,CASSQVTYREGDQPQHF,TGTGCCAGCAGCCAGGTTACCTACAGGGAAGGGGATCAGCCCCAGCATTTT
TRBV20-1,TRBJ1-5,TRBD1,.,CSASQGVQPQHF,TGCAGTGCTAGTCAGGGGGTTCAGCCCCAGCATTTT
TRBV6-6,TRBJ1-5,.,few,CASRSTGGASNQPQHF,TGTGCCAGCAGATCGACGGGGGGGGCCTCCAATCAGCCCCAGCATTTT
TRBV28,TRBJ1-1,.,.,CASSKWGGNTEAFF,TGTGCCAGCAGTAAATGGGGGGGCAACACTGAAGCTTTCTTT
TRBV20-1,TRBJ2-7,TRBD2,many,CSARARRGFNEQYF,TGCAGTGCTAGAGCGAGGCGGGGGTTCAACGAGCAGTACTTC
TRBV28,TRBJ2-7,.,many,CASLVGGIQYF,TGTGCCAGCCTTGTTGGTGGAATTCAGTACTTC
TRBV20-1,TRBJ2-7,.,.,CSARVVIAGALTYEQYF,TGCAGTGCAAGAGTGGTGATCGCGGGGGCTTTAACCTACGAGCAGTACTTC
TRBV2,TRBJ1-5,TRBD1,.,CASPRQGADTQHF,TGTGCCAGCCCGAGGCAGGGGGCAGATACGCAGCATTTT
TRBV11-2,TRBJ2-3,.,.,CASSVYSPGAGDTQYF,TGTGCCAGCAGCGTCTATTCGCCGGGGGCAGGAGATACGCAGTATTTT
TRBV5-6,TRBJ1-1,.,.,CASSPVSQVNTEAFF,TGTGCCAGCAGCCCGGTTTCCCAGGTGAACACTGAAGCTTTCTTT